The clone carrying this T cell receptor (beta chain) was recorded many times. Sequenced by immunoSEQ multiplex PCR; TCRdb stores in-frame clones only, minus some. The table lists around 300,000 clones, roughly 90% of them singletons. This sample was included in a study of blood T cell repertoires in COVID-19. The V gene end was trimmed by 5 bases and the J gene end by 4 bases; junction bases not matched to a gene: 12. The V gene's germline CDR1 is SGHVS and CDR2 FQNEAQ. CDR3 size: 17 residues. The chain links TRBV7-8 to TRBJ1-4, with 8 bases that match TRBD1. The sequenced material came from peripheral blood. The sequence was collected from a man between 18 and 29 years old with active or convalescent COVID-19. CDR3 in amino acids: CASSDEWTGSGNEKLFF. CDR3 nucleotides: TGTGCCAGCAGCGACGAATGGACAGGGTCGGGTAATGAAAAACTGTTTTTT.